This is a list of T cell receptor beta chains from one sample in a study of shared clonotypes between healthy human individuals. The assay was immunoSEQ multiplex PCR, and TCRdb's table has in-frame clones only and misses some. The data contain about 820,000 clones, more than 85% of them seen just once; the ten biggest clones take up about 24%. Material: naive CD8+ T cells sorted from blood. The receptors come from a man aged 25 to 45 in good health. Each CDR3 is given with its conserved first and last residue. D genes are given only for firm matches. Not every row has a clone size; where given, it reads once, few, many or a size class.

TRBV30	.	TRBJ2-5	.	CAWSINYQETQYF	TGTGCCTGGAGTATAAATTACCAAGAGACCCAGTACTTC
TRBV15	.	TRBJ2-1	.	CATSRDRSEQFF	TGTGCCACCAGCAGAGATCGGTCCGAGCAGTTCTTC
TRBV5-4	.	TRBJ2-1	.	CASSLRLGINEQFF	TGTGCCAGCAGCTTGCGCCTTGGGATCAATGAGCAGTTCTTC
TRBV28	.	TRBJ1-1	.	CASSLLALNTEAFF	TGTGCCAGCAGTTTACTCGCCTTGAACACTGAAGCTTTCTTT
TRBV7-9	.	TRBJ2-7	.	CASSKDSLLHEQYF	TGTGCCAGCAGCAAGGACAGCCTTCTACACGAGCAGTACTTC
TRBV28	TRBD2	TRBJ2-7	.	CASSLLTPRGDEQYF	TGTGCCAGCAGTTTACTTACACCACGGGGGGACGAGCAGTACTTC
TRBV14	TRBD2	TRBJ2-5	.	CASSQIAGGPLRETQYF	TGTGCCAGCAGCCAAATAGCGGGAGGGCCTCTTCGAGAGACCCAGTACTTC
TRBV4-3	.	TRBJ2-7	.	CASSQDRRRTSAYEQYF	TGCGCCAGCAGCCAAGATCGGCGGAGGACCTCGGCTTACGAGCAGTACTTC
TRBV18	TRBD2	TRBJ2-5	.	CASSPELAVETQYF	TGTGCCAGCTCACCAGAACTAGCGGTGGAGACCCAGTACTTC
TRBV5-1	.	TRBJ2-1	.	CASSLWGAEDEQFF	TGCGCCAGCAGCTTATGGGGTGCTGAGGATGAGCAGTTCTTC
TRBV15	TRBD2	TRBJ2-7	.	CATTLTSGSYEQYF	TGTGCCACAACCCTCACTAGCGGGAGCTACGAGCAGTACTTC
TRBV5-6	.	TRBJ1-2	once	CASSFFGGGYTF	TGTGCCAGCAGCTTCTTCGGGGGTGGCTACACCTTC
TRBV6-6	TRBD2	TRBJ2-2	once	CASSPGLARGELFF	TGTGCCAGCAGCCCGGGACTAGCGCGCGGGGAGCTGTTTTTT
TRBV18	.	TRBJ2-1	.	CASSPPRAGSYNEQFF	TGTGCCAGCTCACCACCGAGGGCGGGGTCCTACAATGAGCAGTTCTTC
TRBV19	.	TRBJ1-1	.	CASSIVVTAEAFF	TGTGCCAGTAGTATAGTCGTAACAGCGGAAGCTTTCTTT
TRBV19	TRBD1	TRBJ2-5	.	CATNPGQGIETQYF	TGTGCCACCAATCCGGGACAGGGTATAGAGACCCAGTACTTC
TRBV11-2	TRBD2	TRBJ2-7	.	CASSPGLAGVDSSYEQYF	TGTGCCAGCAGCCCGGGACTAGCGGGAGTTGATAGCTCCTACGAGCAGTACTTC
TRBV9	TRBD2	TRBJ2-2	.	CASSVGLAGVGSNTGELFF	TGTGCCAGCAGCGTAGGACTAGCGGGAGTCGGGTCGAACACCGGGGAGCTGTTTTTT
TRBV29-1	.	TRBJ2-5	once	CSVVVGELFETQYF	TGCAGCGTTGTAGTGGGAGAATTGTTCGAGACCCAGTACTTC
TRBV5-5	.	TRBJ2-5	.	CASSLAETQYF	TGTGCCAGCAGCTTGGCGGAGACCCAGTACTTC
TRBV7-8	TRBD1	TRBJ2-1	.	CASRSTGGSGNEQFF	TGTGCCAGCAGGTCTACAGGGGGATCGGGGAATGAGCAGTTCTTC
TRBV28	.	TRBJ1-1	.	CASTTGMEGTEAFF	TGTGCCAGCACTACAGGGATGGAGGGCACTGAAGCTTTCTTT
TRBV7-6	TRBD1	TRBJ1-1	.	CASSSEDRVRNTEAFF	TGTGCCAGCAGCTCAGAGGACAGGGTGAGGAACACTGAAGCTTTCTTT
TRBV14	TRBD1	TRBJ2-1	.	CASNRDSSYNEQFF	TGTGCCAGTAACCGGGACAGTTCCTACAATGAGCAGTTCTTC
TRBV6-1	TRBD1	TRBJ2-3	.	CASSDLAGTGTTDTQYF	TGTGCCAGCAGTGACCTGGCCGGGACAGGGACTACAGATACGCAGTATTTT
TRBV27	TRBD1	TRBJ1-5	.	CASSPFIRTGGIEQPQHF	TGTGCCAGCAGCCCCTTTATCCGGACAGGGGGCATCGAGCAGCCCCAGCATTTT
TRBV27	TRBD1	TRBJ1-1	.	CASSLSGQGGTEAFF	TGTGCCAGCAGTCTGAGCGGGCAGGGGGGCACTGAAGCTTTCTTT
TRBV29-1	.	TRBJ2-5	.	CSVEGGMGGSETQYF	TGCAGCGTTGAAGGGGGAATGGGGGGATCGGAGACCCAGTACTTC
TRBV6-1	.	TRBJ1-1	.	CASSEAATTEAFF	TGTGCCAGCAGTGAGGCGGCAACCACTGAAGCTTTCTTT
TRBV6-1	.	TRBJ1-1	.	CASSENKGLSTEAFF	TGTGCCAGCAGTGAAAATAAGGGCCTTAGCACTGAAGCTTTCTTT
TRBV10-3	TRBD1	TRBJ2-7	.	CATNYRDRENYEQYF	TGTGCCACAAATTACCGGGACAGGGAGAACTACGAGCAGTACTTC
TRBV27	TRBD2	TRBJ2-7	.	CASGSTSGPNPWHYEQYF	TGTGCCAGCGGGTCGACTAGCGGGCCCAACCCCTGGCATTACGAGCAGTACTTC
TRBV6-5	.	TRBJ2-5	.	CASRGTSSQETQYF	TGTGCCAGCAGGGGAACTAGCTCACAAGAGACCCAGTACTTC
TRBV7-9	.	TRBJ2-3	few	CASSLGGIGVADTQYF	TGTGCCAGCAGCTTAGGGGGTATCGGCGTGGCAGATACGCAGTATTTT
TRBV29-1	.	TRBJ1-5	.	CSVEEQGGQPQHF	TGCAGCGTTGAAGAGCAGGGAGGTCAGCCCCAGCATTTT
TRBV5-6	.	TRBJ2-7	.	CASSRGRGLSEQYF	TGTGCCAGCAGCCGCGGGCGGGGTTTGAGCGAGCAGTACTTC
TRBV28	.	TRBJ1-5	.	CASSFPEGNQPQHF	TGTGCCAGCAGTTTCCCGGAGGGCAATCAGCCCCAGCATTTT
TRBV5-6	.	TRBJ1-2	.	CASSLRAPGYTF	TGTGCCAGCAGCTTGAGGGCTCCCGGCTACACCTTC
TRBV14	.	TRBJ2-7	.	CASSQDPHNYEQYF	TGTGCCAGCAGCCAAGATCCCCATAACTACGAGCAGTACTTC
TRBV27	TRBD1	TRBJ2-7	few	CASSLDRGYEQYF	TGTGCCAGCAGTTTAGACAGGGGATACGAGCAGTACTTC
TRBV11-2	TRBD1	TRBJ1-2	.	CASSSTGEISYGYTF	TGTGCCAGCAGCTCGACAGGGGAAATCTCCTATGGCTACACCTTC